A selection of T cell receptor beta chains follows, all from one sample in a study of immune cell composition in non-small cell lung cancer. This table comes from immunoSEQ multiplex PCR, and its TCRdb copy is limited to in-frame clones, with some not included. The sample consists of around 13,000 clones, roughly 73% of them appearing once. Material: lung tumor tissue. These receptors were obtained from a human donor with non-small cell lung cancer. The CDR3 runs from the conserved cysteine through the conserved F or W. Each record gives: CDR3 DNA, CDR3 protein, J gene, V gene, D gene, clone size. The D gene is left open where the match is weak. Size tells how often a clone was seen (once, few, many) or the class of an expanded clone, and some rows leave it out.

DNA: TGCAGCGTTGAAGCCTCCGGGACAGGGGTTTACTATGGCTACACCTTC
CDR3: CSVEASGTGVYYGYTF
J: TRBJ1-2
V: TRBV29-1
D: TRBD1
size: NA

DNA: TGTGCCAGCAGCTCTTCGGGGTATGGCTACACCTTC
CDR3: CASSSSGYGYTF
J: TRBJ1-2
V: TRBV5-6
D: NA
size: NA

DNA: TGTGCCAGCATCGGGACTAGCGGGGGGGGGACCCAGTACTTC
CDR3: CASIGTSGGGTQYF
J: TRBJ2-5
V: TRBV6-1
D: TRBD2
size: NA

DNA: TGTGCCAGCAGTGGAGGACGCCTCGGGGAAAGCACAGATACGCAGTATTTT
CDR3: CASSGGRLGESTDTQYF
J: TRBJ2-3
V: TRBV27
D: NA
size: NA

DNA: TGTGCTTGGAGGACAGTGGTGGGAAACACCATATATTTT
CDR3: CAWRTVVGNTIYF
J: TRBJ1-3
V: TRBV7-2
D: NA
size: NA

DNA: TGTGCCAGCAGCAAATTGACATTAGCGGGAGTGTTCTACGAGCAGTACTTC
CDR3: CASSKLTLAGVFYEQYF
J: TRBJ2-7
V: TRBV21-1
D: NA
size: NA

DNA: TGTGCCAGCAGCTTTCTCGCTAATGAAAAACTGTTTTTT
CDR3: CASSFLANEKLFF
J: TRBJ1-4
V: TRBV13
D: NA
size: NA

DNA: TGTGCCAGCAAGCGACAGGGGTTGGACACCGGGGAGCTGTTTTTT
CDR3: CASKRQGLDTGELFF
J: TRBJ2-2
V: TRBV6-5
D: TRBD1
size: once

DNA: TGTGCCAGCAAGGACAGCACTCAGCCCCAGCATTTT
CDR3: CASKDSTQPQHF
J: TRBJ1-5
V: TRBV28
D: NA
size: NA

DNA: TGCGCCAGCAGCTTGATCTTGCAGGGCTCAGATACGCAGTATTTT
CDR3: CASSLILQGSDTQYF
J: TRBJ2-3
V: TRBV5-1
D: NA
size: few

DNA: TGTGCCAGCGCGTATCAAGTTCACTACGAGCAGTACTTC
CDR3: CASAYQVHYEQYF
J: TRBJ2-7
V: TRBV19
D: NA
size: NA

DNA: TGTGCCAGCCGGCCCCCTGTGGGGCTGCTGAACTTT
CDR3: CASRPPVGLLNF
J: TRBJ1-6
V: TRBV2
D: NA
size: NA

DNA: TGTGCCAGTACTCCAGGAAGGGGGACAGGGGCTGCCTATGGCTACACCTTC
CDR3: CASTPGRGTGAAYGYTF
J: TRBJ1-2
V: TRBV19
D: TRBD1
size: NA

DNA: TGCGCCAGCAGCTTTCAGGGAGGCTCCTACAATGAGCAGTTCTTC
CDR3: CASSFQGGSYNEQFF
J: TRBJ2-1
V: TRBV5-1
D: NA
size: once

DNA: TGTGCCAGCAGCTTGGGCGGGAGGTCGGGGGAGACCCAGTACTTC
CDR3: CASSLGGRSGETQYF
J: TRBJ2-5
V: TRBV7-3
D: TRBD2
size: few

DNA: TGTGCCAGCAGTTATAGCGGGAGGCTTTACGAGCAGTACTTC
CDR3: CASSYSGRLYEQYF
J: TRBJ2-7
V: TRBV6-5
D: TRBD2
size: few

DNA: TGTGCCAGCAGTGCACCACGACAGGGGTGGTACGAGCAGTACTTC
CDR3: CASSAPRQGWYEQYF
J: TRBJ2-7
V: TRBV6-1
D: TRBD1
size: NA

DNA: TGTGCCAGCAGGGGAGGACGGTACTCTGGAAACACCATATATTTT
CDR3: CASRGGRYSGNTIYF
J: TRBJ1-3
V: TRBV27
D: NA
size: NA

DNA: TGCGCCAGCAGCTTTCGACAGGGGCGCCTTGAAAAACTGTTTTTT
CDR3: CASSFRQGRLEKLFF
J: TRBJ1-4
V: TRBV4-3
D: TRBD1
size: NA

DNA: TGTGCCAGCAGCCCCTCATACGCGCTTGGACAGGAAGAGACCCAGTACTTC
CDR3: CASSPSYALGQEETQYF
J: TRBJ2-5
V: TRBV7-8
D: TRBD1
size: NA

DNA: TGTGCCAGCAGCAAAGTGGAGGGAGGATACCAAGAGACCCAGTACTTC
CDR3: CASSKVEGGYQETQYF
J: TRBJ2-5
V: TRBV21-1
D: NA
size: NA

DNA: TGTGCCAGCAGTGTAGGGGCCAGGGTTGAGACCCAGTACTTC
CDR3: CASSVGARVETQYF
J: TRBJ2-5
V: TRBV6-1
D: NA
size: NA

DNA: TGTGCCAGCAGCCTCGGCACAGGACCGTACAATGAGCAGTTCTTC
CDR3: CASSLGTGPYNEQFF
J: TRBJ2-1
V: TRBV7-6
D: NA
size: NA

DNA: TGTGCCAGCAGCCGTCAGGGGATCGAAACTGAAGCTTTCTTT
CDR3: CASSRQGIETEAFF
J: TRBJ1-1
V: TRBV5-6
D: NA
size: NA

DNA: TGTGCCAGCAGCCGCGGACAGGGAAACATCGGGGAGCTGTTTTTT
CDR3: CASSRGQGNIGELFF
J: TRBJ2-2
V: TRBV7-9
D: TRBD1
size: NA

DNA: TGTGCCAGCAGCTTACGGCCGGGACAGGGGGCAGATTCACCCCTCCACTTT
CDR3: CASSLRPGQGADSPLHF
J: TRBJ1-6
V: TRBV7-3
D: TRBD1
size: few

DNA: TGTGCCAGCAGCCTGCAAGGGACAAACCAAGAGACCCAGTACTTC
CDR3: CASSLQGTNQETQYF
J: TRBJ2-5
V: TRBV7-2
D: NA
size: NA

DNA: TGTGCCTGGAGGGGACAGGGTTGGAACCAGCCCCAGCATTTT
CDR3: CAWRGQGWNQPQHF
J: TRBJ1-5
V: TRBV30
D: TRBD1
size: NA

DNA: TGTGCCAGCAGAGAGGGGGCGCCTATCAATGAGCAGTTCTTC
CDR3: CASREGAPINEQFF
J: TRBJ2-1
V: TRBV5-6
D: TRBD1
size: NA

DNA: TGTGCCACCAGCCCAGGGCCAGGGACAGATACGCAGTATTTT
CDR3: CATSPGPGTDTQYF
J: TRBJ2-3
V: TRBV15
D: NA
size: NA

DNA: TGTGCCAGCTCACCCGGGACAGGCCCCACCGGGGAGCTGTTTTTT
CDR3: CASSPGTGPTGELFF
J: TRBJ2-2
V: TRBV18
D: TRBD1
size: NA

DNA: TGCGCCAGCAGCCGCAGTAGCCTGACAGGGGGTCTTTACGAGCAGTACTTC
CDR3: CASSRSSLTGGLYEQYF
J: TRBJ2-7
V: TRBV4-1
D: TRBD1
size: once

DNA: TGTGCCAGCAGCTGGGCTACCCGACGGGAGACCCAGTACTTC
CDR3: CASSWATRRETQYF
J: TRBJ2-5
V: TRBV5-8
D: NA
size: few

DNA: TGTGCCACCAGCAGGGATAAGTTGACAAAGGGGGTTGGTGAAAAACTGTTTTTT
CDR3: CATSRDKLTKGVGEKLFF
J: TRBJ1-4
V: TRBV15
D: NA
size: NA

DNA: TGTGCCAGCAGCTCTAGCGGGGGGGCGGGTGAGACCCAGTACTTC
CDR3: CASSSSGGAGETQYF
J: TRBJ2-5
V: TRBV7-3
D: TRBD2
size: NA

DNA: TGTGCCAGCAGTCCCCCGGGGGGCAGGGACGGTGAGCAGTTCTTC
CDR3: CASSPPGGRDGEQFF
J: TRBJ2-1
V: TRBV7-2
D: NA
size: NA

DNA: TGTGCCAGCAGATCAAGAGCCTTGAGCTCCTACGAGCAGTACTTC
CDR3: CASRSRALSSYEQYF
J: TRBJ2-7
V: TRBV27
D: NA
size: NA

DNA: TGTGCCAGCAGTTCCCTCGGACAGGGGGCGAATGAGCAGTTCTTC
CDR3: CASSSLGQGANEQFF
J: TRBJ2-1
V: TRBV27
D: TRBD1
size: few

DNA: TGTGCCAGCAGCCCCTCTGGGACAGGGGTTTTCCCGTCGTACTCCTACGAGCAGTACTTC
CDR3: CASSPSGTGVFPSYSYEQYF
J: TRBJ2-7
V: TRBV7-3
D: TRBD1
size: NA

DNA: TGTGCCAGCAGCTTGCCCGGGACAGGCAACACTGAAGCTTTCTTT
CDR3: CASSLPGTGNTEAFF
J: TRBJ1-1
V: TRBV5-6
D: TRBD1
size: few

DNA: TGTGCCAGCAGTGGCGGGACAGGCGGCCATCAGCCCCAGCATTTT
CDR3: CASSGGTGGHQPQHF
J: TRBJ1-5
V: TRBV2
D: TRBD1
size: few

DNA: TGTGCCAGCAGCCAAAAAAGGACAGGGCCGCGCAATGAGCAGTTCTTC
CDR3: CASSQKRTGPRNEQFF
J: TRBJ2-1
V: TRBV9
D: TRBD1
size: NA

DNA: TGTGCCAGCAGCCACCCAAAACCCCTAACCCTAACTTTTAATGAGCAGTTCTTC
CDR3: CASSHPKPLTLTFNEQFF
J: TRBJ2-1
V: TRBV7-9
D: NA
size: NA

DNA: TGTGCCAGCAGTTCCGGGGGGAACGAAGGCGGGGAGCTGTTTTTT
CDR3: CASSSGGNEGGELFF
J: TRBJ2-2
V: TRBV28
D: TRBD2
size: few

DNA: TGTGCCAGCGCTGACACGAACACCGGGGAGCTGTTTTTT
CDR3: CASADTNTGELFF
J: TRBJ2-2
V: TRBV19
D: NA
size: NA

DNA: TGTGCCAGCAGCCGGGATCACTACGAGCAGTACTTC
CDR3: CASSRDHYEQYF
J: TRBJ2-7
V: TRBV7-2
D: NA
size: NA

DNA: TGTGCCAGCTCACCCGTTTCCGGGACAGGCAGCTCTGGGGCCAACGTCCTGACTTTC
CDR3: CASSPVSGTGSSGANVLTF
J: TRBJ2-6
V: TRBV18
D: TRBD1
size: NA

DNA: TGTGCCAGCAGGTGGAATCTAGCCACTTTCTCTGAGACCCAGTACTTC
CDR3: CASRWNLATFSETQYF
J: TRBJ2-5
V: TRBV21-1
D: NA
size: NA

DNA: TGTGCCAGCAGTGAACTCTGGGGAGGTGCGCAGTATTTT
CDR3: CASSELWGGAQYF
J: TRBJ2-3
V: TRBV2
D: NA
size: NA

DNA: TGTGCCAGCAGCGTAGAGGGCGGCAGGGGCAATGAGCAGTTCTTC
CDR3: CASSVEGGRGNEQFF
J: TRBJ2-1
V: TRBV9
D: NA
size: NA

DNA: TGTGCCAGCAGCCCATTGGGGAGGGGGCAAGAGACCCAGTACTTC
CDR3: CASSPLGRGQETQYF
J: TRBJ2-5
V: TRBV9
D: NA
size: once

DNA: TGCGCCAGCAGGAGCGGGGGATACACAGATACGCAGTATTTT
CDR3: CASRSGGYTDTQYF
J: TRBJ2-3
V: TRBV5-1
D: TRBD2
size: NA

DNA: TGTGCCAGCAGCGAGGGACTAGCGGAATACAATGAGCAGTTCTTC
CDR3: CASSEGLAEYNEQFF
J: TRBJ2-1
V: TRBV7-3
D: TRBD2
size: NA

DNA: TGTGCCAGTAGTAGGGCAGTGGGGGCCAACGTCCTGACTTTC
CDR3: CASSRAVGANVLTF
J: TRBJ2-6
V: TRBV19
D: NA
size: NA